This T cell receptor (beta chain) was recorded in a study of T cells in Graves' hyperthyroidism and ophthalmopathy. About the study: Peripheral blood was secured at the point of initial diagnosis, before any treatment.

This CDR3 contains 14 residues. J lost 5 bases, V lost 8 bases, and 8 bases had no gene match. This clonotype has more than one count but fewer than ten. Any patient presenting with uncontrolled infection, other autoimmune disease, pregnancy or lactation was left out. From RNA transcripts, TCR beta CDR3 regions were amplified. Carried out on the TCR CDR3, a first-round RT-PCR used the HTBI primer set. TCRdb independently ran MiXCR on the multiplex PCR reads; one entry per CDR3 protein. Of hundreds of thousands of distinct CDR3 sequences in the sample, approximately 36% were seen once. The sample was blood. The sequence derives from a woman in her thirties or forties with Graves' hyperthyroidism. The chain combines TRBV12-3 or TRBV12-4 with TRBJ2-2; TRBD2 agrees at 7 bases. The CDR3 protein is CASSGGRGTGELFF. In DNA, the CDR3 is TGTGCCAGCTCCGGCGGGAGAGGGACCGGGGAGCTGTTTTTT.